This T cell receptor beta chain is drawn from a study of monozygotic twins with inflammatory bowel disease. Whole blood that had not undergone T cell sorting provided the isolated total RNA. Germline V lookup: CDR1 DFQATT, CDR2 SNEGSKA (reference sequence). The CDR3 is 14 amino acids. The authors used around 3,800 ng of total RNA per TCR library. Eight separate reactions per sample served to make cDNA. Molecular identifiers with 6-nucleotide sample barcodes were added during cDNA synthesis via template switching. TCRdb reprocessed the 5' RACE reads, keeping one entry per CDR3 protein, no DNA. In all, the sample yields a few hundred thousand distinct CDR3 sequences.

Sequenced: blood. The chain is built from TRBV20-1 and TRBJ1-2. The source of this sequence is a human donor with ulcerative colitis or Crohn's disease, or a healthy co-twin of an affected twin (not recorded which). CDR3 in amino acids: CSARFGQDNYGYTF.